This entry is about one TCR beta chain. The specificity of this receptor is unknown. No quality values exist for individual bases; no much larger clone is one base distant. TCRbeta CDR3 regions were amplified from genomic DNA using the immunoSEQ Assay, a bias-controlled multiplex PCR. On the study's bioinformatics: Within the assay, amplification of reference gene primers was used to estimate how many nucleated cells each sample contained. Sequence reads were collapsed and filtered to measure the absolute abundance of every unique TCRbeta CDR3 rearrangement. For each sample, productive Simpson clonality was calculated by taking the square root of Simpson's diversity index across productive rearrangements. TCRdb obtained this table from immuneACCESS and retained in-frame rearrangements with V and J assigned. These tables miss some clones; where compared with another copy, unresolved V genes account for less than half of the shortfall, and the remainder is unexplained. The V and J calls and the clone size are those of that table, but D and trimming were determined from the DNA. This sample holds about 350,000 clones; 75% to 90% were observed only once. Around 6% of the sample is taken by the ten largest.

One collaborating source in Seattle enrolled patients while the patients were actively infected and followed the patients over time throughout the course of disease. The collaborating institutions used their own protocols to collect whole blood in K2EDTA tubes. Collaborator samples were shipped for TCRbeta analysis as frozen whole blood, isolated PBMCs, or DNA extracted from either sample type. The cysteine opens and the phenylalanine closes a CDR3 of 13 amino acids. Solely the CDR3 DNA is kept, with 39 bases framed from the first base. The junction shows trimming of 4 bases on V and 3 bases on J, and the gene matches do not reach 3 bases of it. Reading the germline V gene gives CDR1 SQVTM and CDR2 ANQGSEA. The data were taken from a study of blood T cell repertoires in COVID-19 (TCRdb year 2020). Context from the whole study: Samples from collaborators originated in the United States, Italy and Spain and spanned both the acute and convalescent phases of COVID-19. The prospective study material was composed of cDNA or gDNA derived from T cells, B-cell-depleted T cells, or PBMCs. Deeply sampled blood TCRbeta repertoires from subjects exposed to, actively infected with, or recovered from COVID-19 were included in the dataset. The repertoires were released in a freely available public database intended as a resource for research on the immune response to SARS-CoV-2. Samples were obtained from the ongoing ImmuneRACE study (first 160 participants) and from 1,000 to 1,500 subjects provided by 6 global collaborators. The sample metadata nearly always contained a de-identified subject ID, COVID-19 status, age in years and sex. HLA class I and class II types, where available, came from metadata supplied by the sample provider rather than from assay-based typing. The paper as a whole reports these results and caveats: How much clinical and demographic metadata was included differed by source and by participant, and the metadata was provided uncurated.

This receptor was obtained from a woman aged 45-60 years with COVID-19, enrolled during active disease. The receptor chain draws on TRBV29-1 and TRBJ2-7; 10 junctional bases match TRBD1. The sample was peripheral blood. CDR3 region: CSVARDRGYEQYF. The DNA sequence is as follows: TGCAGCGTTGCCCGGGACAGGGGCTACGAGCAGTACTTC.